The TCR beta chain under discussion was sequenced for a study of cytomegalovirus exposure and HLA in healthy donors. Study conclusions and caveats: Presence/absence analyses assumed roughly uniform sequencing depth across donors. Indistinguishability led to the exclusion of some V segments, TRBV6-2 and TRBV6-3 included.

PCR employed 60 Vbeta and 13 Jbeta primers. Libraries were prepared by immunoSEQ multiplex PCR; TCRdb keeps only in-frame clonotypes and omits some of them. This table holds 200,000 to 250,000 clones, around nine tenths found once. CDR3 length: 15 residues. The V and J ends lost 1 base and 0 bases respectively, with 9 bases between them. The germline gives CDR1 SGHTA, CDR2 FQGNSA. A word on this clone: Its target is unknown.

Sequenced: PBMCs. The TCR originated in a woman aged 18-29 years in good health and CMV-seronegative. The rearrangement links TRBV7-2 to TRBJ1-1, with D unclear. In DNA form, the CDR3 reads TGTGCCAGCAGCTTAGATGGCGGATTGAACACTGAAGCTTTCTTT. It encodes CASSLDGGLNTEAFF.